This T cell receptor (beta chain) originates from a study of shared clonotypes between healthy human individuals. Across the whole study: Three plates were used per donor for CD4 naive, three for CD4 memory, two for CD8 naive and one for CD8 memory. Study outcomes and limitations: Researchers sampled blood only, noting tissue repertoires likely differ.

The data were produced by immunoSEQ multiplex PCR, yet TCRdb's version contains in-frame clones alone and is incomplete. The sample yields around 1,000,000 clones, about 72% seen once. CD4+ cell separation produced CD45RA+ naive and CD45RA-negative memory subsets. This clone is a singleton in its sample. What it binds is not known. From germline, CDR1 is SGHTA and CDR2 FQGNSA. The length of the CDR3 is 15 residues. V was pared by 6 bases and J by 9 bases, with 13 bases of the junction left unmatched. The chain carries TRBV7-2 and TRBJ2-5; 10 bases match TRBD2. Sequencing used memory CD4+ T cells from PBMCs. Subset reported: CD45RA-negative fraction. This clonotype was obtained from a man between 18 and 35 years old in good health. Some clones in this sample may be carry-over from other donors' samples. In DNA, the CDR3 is TGTGCCAGCAGACCAGCGGGAGGGTCCGTCGGAGCCCAGTACTTC. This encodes CASRPAGGSVGAQYF.